This T cell receptor beta chain derives from a study of blood T cell repertoires in COVID-19. The wider study: Whether acute or convalescent, the COVID-19 samples came from the United States, Italy and Spain. T cells, B-cell-depleted T cells, or PBMCs supplied cDNA or gDNA.

Deletions cut 0 bases from V and 1 base from J, with 10 bases between. The germline V gene has CDR1 KGHSH and CDR2 LQKENI. This CDR3 spans 16 amino acids. Per the study methods: Amplification from reference gene primers served as the basis for estimated nucleated cell counts. Sequenced by immunoSEQ multiplex PCR; TCRdb stores in-frame clones only, minus some. V and J calls and clone size are those listed in that table; D and trimming were worked out from the DNA. The profile covers over 200,000 clones, with under 90% appearing a single time and approximately 6.1% taken by the ten largest. Sample: peripheral blood. The origin of this receptor is a man older than 75 with acute or convalescent COVID-19. V and J are TRBV18 and TRBJ2-4; maybe TRBD1 (6 bases). The CDR3 spells CASSPPNRDAKNIQYF. In nucleotides, the CDR3 is TGTGCCAGCTCACCACCCAACAGGGATGCCAAAAACATTCAGTACTTC. Looking up the rest from reference TRBV18 and TRBJ2-4 gives the full variable domain: NAGVMQNPRHLVRRRGQEARLRCSPMKGHSHVYWYRQLPEEGLKFMVYLQKENIIDESGMPKERFSAEFPKEGPSILRIQQVVRGDSAAYFCASSPPNRDAKNIQYFGAGTRLSVL.